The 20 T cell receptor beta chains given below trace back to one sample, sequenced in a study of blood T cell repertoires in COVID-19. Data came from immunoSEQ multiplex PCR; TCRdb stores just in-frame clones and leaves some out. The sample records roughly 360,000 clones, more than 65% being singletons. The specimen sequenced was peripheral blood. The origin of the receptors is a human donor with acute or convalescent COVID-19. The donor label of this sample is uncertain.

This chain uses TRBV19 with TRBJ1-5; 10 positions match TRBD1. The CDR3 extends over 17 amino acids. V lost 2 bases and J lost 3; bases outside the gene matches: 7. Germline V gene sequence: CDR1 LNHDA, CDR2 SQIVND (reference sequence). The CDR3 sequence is CASSIIAGTGVNQPQHF. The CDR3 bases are TGTGCCAGTAGTATAATAGCCGGGACAGGGGTCAATCAGCCCCAGCATTTT.

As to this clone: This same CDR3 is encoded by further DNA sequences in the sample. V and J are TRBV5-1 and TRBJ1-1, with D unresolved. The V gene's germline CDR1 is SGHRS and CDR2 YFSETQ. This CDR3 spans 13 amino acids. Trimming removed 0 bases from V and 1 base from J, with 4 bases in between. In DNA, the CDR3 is TGCGCCAGCAGCTTGGCGCGGAACACTGAAGCTTTCTTT. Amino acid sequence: CASSLARNTEAFF.

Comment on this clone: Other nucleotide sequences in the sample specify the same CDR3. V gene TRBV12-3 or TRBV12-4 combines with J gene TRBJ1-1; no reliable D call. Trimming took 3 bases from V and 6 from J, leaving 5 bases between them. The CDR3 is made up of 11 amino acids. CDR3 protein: CASSFRSEAFF. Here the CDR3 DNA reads TGTGCCAGCAGTTTCCGGTCTGAAGCTTTCTTT.

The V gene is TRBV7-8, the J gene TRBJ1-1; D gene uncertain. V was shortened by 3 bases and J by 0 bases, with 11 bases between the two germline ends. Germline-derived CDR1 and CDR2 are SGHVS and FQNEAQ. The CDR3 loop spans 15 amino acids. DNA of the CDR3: TGTGCCAGCAGCTTTCGAATGGGCCTGAACACTGAAGCTTTCTTT. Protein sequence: CASSFRMGLNTEAFF.

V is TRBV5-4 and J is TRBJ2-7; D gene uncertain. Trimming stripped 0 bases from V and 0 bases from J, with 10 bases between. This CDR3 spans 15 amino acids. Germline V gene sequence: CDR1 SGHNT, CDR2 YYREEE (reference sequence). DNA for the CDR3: TGTGCCAGCAGCTTGGACGGTGTCCCCTCCTACGAGCAGTACTTC. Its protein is CASSLDGVPSYEQYF.

The CDR3 DNA reads as TGTGCCATCAGTTTCGGGGAAGCAGATACGCAGTATTTT. It encodes CAISFGEADTQYF. The chain employs TRBV10-3 and TRBJ2-3; tentatively, D is TRBD2 (5 bases). CDR1 and CDR2 (germline): ENHRY, SYGVKD. V shed 5 bases and J shed 4 bases, with 10 bases lying between them. CDR3 length equals 13 residues.

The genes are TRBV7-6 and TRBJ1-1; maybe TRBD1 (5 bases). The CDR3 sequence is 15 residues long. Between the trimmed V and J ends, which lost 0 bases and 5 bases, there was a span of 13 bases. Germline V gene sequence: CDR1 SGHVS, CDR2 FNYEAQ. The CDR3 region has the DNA TGTGCCAGCAGCTTAGCGGGGGGGGTTCGGACTGAAGCTTTCTTT. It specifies CASSLAGGVRTEAFF.

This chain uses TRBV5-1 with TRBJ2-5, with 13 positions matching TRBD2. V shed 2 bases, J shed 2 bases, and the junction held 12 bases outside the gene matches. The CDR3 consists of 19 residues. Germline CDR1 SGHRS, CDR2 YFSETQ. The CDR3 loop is CASSFPGTSGIRTQETQYF. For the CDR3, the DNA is TGCGCCAGCAGCTTCCCCGGGACTAGCGGGATAAGAACACAAGAGACCCAGTACTTC.

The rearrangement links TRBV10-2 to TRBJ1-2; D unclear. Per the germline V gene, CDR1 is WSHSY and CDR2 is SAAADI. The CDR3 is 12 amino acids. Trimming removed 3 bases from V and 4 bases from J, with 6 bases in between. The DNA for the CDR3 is TGCGCCAGCAGTGATTACAGCTATGGCTACACCTTC. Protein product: CASSDYSYGYTF.

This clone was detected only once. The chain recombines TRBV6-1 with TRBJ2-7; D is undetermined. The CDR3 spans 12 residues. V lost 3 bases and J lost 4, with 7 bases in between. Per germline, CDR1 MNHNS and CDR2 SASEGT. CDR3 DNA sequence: TGTGCCAGCAGTGATTGGAGATACGAGCAGTACTTC. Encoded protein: CASSDWRYEQYF.

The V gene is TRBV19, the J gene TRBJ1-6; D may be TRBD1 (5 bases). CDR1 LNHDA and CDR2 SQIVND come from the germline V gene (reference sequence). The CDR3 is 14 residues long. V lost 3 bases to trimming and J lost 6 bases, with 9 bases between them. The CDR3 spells CASSISRGNSPLHF. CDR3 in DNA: TGTGCCAGTAGTATTTCTAGGGGTAATTCACCCCTCCACTTT. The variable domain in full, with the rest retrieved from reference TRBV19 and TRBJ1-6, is DGGITQSPKYLFRKEGQNVTLSCEQNLNHDAMYWYRQDPGQGLRLIYYSQIVNDFQKGDIAEGYSVSREKKESFPLTVTSAQKNPTAFYLCASSISRGNSPLHFGNGTRLTVT.

CDR3 region: CASSLGGDTEAFF. The CDR3 DNA reads TGTGCCAGCTCACTGGGGGGTGACACTGAAGCTTTCTTT. The chain combines TRBV18 with TRBJ1-1; the D gene is possibly TRBD1 (5 bases). The V gene lost 4 bases and the J gene lost 3 bases, with 9 bases spanning the gap. Germline V gene data show CDR1 as KGHSH and CDR2 as LQKENI. The CDR3 extends over 13 amino acids.

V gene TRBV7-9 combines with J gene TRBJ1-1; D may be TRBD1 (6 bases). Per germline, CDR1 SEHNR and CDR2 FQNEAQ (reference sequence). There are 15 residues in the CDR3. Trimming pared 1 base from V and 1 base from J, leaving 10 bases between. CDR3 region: CASSLGGQRNTEAFF. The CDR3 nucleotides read TGTGCCAGCAGCTTAGGAGGACAGAGGAACACTGAAGCTTTCTTT. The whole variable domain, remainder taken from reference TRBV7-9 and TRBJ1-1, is DTGVSQNPRHKITKRGQNVTFRCDPISEHNRLYWYRQTLGQGPEFLTYFQNEAQLEKSRLLSDRFSAERPKGSFSTLEIQRTEQGDSAMYLCASSLGGQRNTEAFFGQGTRLTVV.

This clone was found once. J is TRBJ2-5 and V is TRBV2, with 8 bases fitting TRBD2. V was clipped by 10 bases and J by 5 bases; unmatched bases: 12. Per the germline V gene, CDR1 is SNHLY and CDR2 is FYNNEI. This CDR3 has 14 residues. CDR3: CATYDSGIQETQYF. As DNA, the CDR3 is TGTGCCACCTACGATAGCGGGATACAGGAGACCCAGTACTTC. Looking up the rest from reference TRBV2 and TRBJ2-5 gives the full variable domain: EPEVTQTPSHQVTQMGQEVILRCVPISNHLYFYWYRQILGQKVEFLVSFYNNEISEKSEIFDDQFSVERPDGSNFTLKIRSTKLEDSAMYFCATYDSGIQETQYFGPGTRLLVL.

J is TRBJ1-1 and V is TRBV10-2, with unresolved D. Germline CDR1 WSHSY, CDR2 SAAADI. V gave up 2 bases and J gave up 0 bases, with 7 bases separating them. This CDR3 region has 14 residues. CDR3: CASSETPMNTEAFF. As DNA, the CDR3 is TGCGCCAGCAGTGAGACACCCATGAACACTGAAGCTTTCTTT.

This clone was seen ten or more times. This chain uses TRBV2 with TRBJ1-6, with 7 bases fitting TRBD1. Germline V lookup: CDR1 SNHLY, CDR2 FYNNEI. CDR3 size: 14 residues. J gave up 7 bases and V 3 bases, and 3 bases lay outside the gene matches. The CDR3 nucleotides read TGTGCCAGCAGTGAGGACAGGTCAAATTCACCCCTCCACTTT. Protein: CASSEDRSNSPLHF.

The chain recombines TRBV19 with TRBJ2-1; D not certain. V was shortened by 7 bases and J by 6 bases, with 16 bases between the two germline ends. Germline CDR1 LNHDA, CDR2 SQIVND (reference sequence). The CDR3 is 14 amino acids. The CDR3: CASKEGLDRNEQFF. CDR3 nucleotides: TGTGCCAGTAAAGAAGGCCTAGACCGCAATGAGCAGTTCTTC.

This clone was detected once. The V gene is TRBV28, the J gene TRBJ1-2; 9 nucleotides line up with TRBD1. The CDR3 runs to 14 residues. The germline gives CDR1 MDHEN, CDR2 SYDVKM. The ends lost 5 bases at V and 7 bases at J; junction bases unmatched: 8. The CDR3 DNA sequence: TGTGCCAGCAGTGGAACAGGGGGCGCCCCTGGCTACACCTTC. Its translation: CASSGTGGAPGYTF.

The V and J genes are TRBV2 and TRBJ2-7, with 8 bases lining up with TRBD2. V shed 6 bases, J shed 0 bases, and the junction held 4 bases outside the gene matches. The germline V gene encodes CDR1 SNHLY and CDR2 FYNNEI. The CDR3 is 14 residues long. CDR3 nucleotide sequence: TGTGCCAGCAGGGTTAGCGGGGCCTCCTACGAGCAGTACTTC. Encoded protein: CASRVSGASYEQYF.

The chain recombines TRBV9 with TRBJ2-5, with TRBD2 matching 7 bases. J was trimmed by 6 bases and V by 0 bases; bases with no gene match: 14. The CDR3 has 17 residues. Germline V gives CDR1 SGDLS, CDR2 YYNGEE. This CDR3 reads CASSVGLAGHFGKTQYF. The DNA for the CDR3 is TGTGCCAGCAGCGTAGGATTAGCGGGTCATTTCGGGAAGACCCAGTACTTC.